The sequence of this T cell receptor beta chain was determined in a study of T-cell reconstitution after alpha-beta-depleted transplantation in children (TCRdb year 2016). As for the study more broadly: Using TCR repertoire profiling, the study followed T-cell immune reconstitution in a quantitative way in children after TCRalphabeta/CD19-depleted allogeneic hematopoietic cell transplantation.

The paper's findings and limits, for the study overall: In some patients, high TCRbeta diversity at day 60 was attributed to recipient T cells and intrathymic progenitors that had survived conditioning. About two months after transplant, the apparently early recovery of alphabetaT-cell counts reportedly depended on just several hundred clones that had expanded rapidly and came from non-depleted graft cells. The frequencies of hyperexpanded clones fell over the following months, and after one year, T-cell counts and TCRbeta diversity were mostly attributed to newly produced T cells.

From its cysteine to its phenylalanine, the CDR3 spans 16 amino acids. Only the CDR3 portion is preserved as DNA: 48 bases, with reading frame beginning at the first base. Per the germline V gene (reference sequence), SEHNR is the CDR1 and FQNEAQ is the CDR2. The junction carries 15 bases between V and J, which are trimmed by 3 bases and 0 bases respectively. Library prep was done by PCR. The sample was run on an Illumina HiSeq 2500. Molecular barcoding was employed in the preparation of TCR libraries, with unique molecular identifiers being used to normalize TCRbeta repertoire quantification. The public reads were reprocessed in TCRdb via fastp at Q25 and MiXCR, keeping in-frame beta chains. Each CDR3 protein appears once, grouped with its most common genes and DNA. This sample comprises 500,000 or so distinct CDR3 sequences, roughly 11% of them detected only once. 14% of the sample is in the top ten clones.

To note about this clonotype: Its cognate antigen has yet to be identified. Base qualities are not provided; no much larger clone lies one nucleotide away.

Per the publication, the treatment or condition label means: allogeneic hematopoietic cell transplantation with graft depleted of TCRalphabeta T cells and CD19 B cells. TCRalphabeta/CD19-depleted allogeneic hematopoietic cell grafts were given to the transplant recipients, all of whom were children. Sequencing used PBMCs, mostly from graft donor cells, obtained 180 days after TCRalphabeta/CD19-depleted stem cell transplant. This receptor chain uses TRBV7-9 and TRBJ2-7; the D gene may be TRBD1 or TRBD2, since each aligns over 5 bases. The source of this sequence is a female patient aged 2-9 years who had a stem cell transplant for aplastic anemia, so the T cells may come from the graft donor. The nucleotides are TGTGCCAGCAGCTTTCACCGGGACGGGAACTCCTACGAGCAGTACTTC. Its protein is CASSFHRDGNSYEQYF.